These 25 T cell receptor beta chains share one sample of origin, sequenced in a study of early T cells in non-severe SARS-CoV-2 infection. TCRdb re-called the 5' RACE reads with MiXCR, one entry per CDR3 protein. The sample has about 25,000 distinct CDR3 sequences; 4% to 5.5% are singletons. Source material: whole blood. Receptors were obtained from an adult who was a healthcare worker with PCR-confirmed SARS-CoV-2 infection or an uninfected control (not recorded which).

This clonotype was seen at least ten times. DNA for the CDR3: TGTGCCAGCAGTTCCCAGGTTTGGACTGAAGCTTTCTTT. Encoded protein: CASSSQVWTEAFF. The chain uses TRBV27 and TRBJ1-1; D is unclear. This CDR3 comprises 13 residues. Germline loops: CDR1 MNHEY, CDR2 SMNVEV (reference sequence). Trimming shortened V by 4 bases and J by 5 bases, and 11 bases separated the two germline ends.

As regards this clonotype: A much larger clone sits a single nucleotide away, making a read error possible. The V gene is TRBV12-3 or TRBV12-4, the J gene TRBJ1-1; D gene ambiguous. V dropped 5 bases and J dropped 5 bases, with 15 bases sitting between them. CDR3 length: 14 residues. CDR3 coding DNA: TGTGCCAGCAGTATCCGGGCCCCGGGGACTGAAGCTTTCTTT. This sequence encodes CASSIRAPGTEAFF.

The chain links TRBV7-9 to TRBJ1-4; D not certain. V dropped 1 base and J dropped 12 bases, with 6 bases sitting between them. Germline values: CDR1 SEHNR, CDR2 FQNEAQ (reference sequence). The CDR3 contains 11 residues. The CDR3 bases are TGTGCCAGCAGCTTAGACGCACAACTGTTTTTT. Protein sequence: CASSLDAQLFF.

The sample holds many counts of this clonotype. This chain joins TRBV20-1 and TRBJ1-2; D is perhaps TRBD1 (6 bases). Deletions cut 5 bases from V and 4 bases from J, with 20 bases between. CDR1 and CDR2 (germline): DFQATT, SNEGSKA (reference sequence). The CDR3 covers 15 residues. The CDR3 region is CSAGENRAGSYGYTF. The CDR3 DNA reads TGCAGTGCTGGGGAAAACAGGGCGGGAAGCTATGGCTACACCTTC.

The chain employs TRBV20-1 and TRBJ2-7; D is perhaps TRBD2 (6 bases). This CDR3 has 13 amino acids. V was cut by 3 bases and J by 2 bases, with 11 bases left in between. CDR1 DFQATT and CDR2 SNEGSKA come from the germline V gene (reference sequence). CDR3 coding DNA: TGCAGTGCTAGCACCGGCGGGGCCTACGAGCAGTACTTC. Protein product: CSASTGGAYEQYF.

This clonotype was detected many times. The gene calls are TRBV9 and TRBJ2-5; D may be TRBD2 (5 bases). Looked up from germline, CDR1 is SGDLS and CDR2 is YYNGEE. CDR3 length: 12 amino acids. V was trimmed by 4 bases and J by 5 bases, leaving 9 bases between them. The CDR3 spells CASSPGKETQYF. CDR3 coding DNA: TGTGCCAGCAGCCCGGGAAAGGAGACCCAGTACTTC. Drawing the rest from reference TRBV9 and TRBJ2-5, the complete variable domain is DSGVTQTPKHLITATGQRVTLRCSPRSGDLSVYWYQQSLDQGLQFLIQYYNGEERAKGNILERFSAQQFPDLHSELNLSSLELGDSALYFCASSPGKETQYFGPGTRLLVL.

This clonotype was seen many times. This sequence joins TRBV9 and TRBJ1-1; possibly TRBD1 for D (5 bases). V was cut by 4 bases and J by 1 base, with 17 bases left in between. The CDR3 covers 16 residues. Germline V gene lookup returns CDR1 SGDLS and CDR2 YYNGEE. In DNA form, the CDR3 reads TGTGCCAGCAGCCCCTCAACGCTGGGGCGGAACACTGAAGCTTTCTTT. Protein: CASSPSTLGRNTEAFF.

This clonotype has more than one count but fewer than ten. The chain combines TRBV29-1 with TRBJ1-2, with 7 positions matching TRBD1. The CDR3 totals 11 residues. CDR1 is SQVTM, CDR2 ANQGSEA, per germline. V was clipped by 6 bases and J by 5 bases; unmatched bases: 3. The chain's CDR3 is CSVGTVYGYTF. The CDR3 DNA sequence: TGCAGCGTCGGGACAGTTTATGGCTACACCTTC.

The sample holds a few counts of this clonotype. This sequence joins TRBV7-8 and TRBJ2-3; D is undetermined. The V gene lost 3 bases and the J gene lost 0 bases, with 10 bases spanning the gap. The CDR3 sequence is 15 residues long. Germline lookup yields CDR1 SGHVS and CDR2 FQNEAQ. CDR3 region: CASSLPLTSTDTQYF. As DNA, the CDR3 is TGTGCCAGCAGCTTGCCCCTAACTAGCACAGATACGCAGTATTTT.

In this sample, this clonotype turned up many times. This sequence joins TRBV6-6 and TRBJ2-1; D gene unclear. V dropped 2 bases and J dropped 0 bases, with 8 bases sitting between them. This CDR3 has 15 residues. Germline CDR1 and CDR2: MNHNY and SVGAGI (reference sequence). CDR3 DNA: TGTGCCAGCAGTTACGGCGTCTTCTCCTACAATGAGCAGTTCTTC. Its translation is CASSYGVFSYNEQFF.

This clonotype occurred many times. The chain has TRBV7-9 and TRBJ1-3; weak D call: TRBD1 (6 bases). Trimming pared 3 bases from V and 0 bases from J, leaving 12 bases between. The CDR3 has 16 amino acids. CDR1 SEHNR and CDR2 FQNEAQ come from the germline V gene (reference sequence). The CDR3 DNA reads TGTGCCAGCAGCTTGCCCCAAGGGGGCTCTGGAAACACCATATATTTT. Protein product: CASSLPQGGSGNTIYF.

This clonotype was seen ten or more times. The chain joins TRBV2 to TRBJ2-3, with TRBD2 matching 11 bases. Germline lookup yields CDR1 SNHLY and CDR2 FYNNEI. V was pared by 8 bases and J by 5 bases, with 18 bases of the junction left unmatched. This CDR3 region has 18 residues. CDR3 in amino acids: CASPKGLTSGGPGDTQYF. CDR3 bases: TGTGCCAGCCCCAAGGGGTTAACTAGCGGGGGCCCGGGAGATACGCAGTATTTT.

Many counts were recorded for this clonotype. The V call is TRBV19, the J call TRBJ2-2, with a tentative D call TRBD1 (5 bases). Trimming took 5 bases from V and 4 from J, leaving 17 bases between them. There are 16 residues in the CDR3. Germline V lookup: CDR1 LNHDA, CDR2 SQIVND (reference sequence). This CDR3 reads CASSAQTEEGTGELFF. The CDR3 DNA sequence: TGTGCCAGTAGTGCCCAGACAGAAGAAGGCACCGGGGAGCTGTTTTTT. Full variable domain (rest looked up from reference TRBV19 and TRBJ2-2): DGGITQSPKYLFRKEGQNVTLSCEQNLNHDAMYWYRQDPGQGLRLIYYSQIVNDFQKGDIAEGYSVSREKKESFPLTVTSAQKNPTAFYLCASSAQTEEGTGELFFGEGSRLTVL.

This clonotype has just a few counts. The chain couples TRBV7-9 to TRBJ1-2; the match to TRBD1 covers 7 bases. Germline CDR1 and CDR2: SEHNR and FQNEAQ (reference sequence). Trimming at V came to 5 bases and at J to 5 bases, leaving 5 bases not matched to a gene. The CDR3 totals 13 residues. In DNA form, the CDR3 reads TGTGCCAGCAGCCAGACAGGGCCATATGGCTACACCTTC. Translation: CASSQTGPYGYTF. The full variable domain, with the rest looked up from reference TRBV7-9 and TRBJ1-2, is DTGVSQNPRHKITKRGQNVTFRCDPISEHNRLYWYRQTLGQGPEFLTYFQNEAQLEKSRLLSDRFSAERPKGSFSTLEIQRTEQGDSAMYLCASSQTGPYGYTFGSGTRLTVV.

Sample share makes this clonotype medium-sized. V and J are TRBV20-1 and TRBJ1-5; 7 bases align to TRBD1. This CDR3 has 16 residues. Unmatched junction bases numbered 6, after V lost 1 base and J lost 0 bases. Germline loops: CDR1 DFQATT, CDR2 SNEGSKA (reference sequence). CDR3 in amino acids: CSARAQGRYSNQPQHF. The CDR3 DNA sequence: TGCAGTGCTAGAGCACAGGGGAGATATAGCAATCAGCCCCAGCATTTT.

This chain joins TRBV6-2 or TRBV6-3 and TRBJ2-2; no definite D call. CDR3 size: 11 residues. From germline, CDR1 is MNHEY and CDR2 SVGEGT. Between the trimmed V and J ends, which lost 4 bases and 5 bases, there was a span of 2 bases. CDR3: CASSLTGELFF. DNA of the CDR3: TGTGCCAGCAGTTTAACCGGGGAGCTGTTTTTT.

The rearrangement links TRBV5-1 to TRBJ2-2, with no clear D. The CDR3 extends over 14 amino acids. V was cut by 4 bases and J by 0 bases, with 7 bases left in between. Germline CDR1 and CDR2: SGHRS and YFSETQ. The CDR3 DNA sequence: TGCGCCAGCAGCCCCTCAACGAACACCGGGGAGCTGTTTTTT. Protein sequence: CASSPSTNTGELFF.

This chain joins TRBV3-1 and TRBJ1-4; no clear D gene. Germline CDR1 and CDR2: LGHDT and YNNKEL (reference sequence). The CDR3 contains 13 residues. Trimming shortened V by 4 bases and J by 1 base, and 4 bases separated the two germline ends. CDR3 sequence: CASSPRTNEKLFF. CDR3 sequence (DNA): TGTGCCAGCAGCCCCCGAACTAATGAAAAACTGTTTTTT.

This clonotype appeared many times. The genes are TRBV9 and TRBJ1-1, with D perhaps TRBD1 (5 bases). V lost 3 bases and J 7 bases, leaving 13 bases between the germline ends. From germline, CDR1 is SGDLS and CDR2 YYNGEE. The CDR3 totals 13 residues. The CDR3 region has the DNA TGTGCCAGCAGCGGGCAGGGCGCTTATGAAGCTTTCTTT. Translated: CASSGQGAYEAFF.

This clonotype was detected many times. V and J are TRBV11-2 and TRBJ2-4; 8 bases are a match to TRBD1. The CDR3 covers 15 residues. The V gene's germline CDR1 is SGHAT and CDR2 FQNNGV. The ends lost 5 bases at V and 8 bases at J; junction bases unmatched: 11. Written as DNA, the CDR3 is TGTGCCAGCAGCCGCGCGGGACAGGCCCCCGACATTCAGTACTTC. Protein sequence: CASSRAGQAPDIQYF.

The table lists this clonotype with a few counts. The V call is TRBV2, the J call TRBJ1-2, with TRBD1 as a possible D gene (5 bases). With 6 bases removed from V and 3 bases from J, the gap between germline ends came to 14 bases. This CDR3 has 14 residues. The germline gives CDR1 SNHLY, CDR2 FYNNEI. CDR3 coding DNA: TGTGCCAGCAGCGCAAGAGGGGTTGACTATGGCTACACCTTC. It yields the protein CASSARGVDYGYTF.

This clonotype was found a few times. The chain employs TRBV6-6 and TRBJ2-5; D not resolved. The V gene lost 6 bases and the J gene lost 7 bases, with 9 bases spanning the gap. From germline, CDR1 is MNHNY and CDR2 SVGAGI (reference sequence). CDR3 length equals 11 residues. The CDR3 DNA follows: TGTGCCAGCAGCCCGGCAGGGACCCAGTACTTC. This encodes CASSPAGTQYF.

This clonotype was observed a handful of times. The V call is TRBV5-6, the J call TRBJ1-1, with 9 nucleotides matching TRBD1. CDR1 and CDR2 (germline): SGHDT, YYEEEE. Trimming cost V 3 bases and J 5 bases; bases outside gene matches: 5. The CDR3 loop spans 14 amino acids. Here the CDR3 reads CASSSWTGATEAFF. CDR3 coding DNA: TGTGCCAGCAGCTCCTGGACAGGGGCAACTGAAGCTTTCTTT.

In DNA form, the CDR3 reads TGCGCCAGCAGCTTGCCAGGGGGGAACACTGAAGCTTTCTTT. Translated, it gives CASSLPGGNTEAFF. V usage is TRBV5-1 and J usage is TRBJ1-1; TRBD1 matches 7 bases. The germline gives CDR1 SGHRS, CDR2 YFSETQ. V dropped 1 base and J dropped 1; count of bases not matched to a gene: 1. The CDR3 covers 14 residues.

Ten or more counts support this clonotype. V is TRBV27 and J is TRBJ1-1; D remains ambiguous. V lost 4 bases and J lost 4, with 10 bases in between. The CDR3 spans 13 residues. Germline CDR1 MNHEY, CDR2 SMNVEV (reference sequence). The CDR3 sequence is CASSSPPSTEAFF. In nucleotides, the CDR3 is TGTGCCAGCAGTTCCCCCCCGAGCACTGAAGCTTTCTTT.